Each of the 18 T cell receptor beta chains below was sequenced from the same sample in a study of cytomegalovirus exposure and HLA in healthy donors. The PCR made use of 60 Vbeta and 13 Jbeta primers. The table came from immunoSEQ multiplex PCR; TCRdb's copy has only in-frame clones and leaves some out. The sample has 100,000 to 150,000 clones, 60% to 80% seen once. The specimen was PBMCs. These TCRs come from a woman aged 45-65 years in good health and CMV-seronegative.

The chain carries TRBV9 and TRBJ2-7; 7 bases map to TRBD2. The CDR3 consists of 15 residues. Germline assignment: CDR1 SGDLS and CDR2 YYNGEE. The V gene end was trimmed by 0 bases and the J gene end by 0 bases; junction bases not matched to a gene: 3. This CDR3 reads CASSVGGGGSYEQYF. The CDR3 DNA reads as TGTGCCAGCAGCGTAGGGGGGGGAGGCTCCTACGAGCAGTACTTC.

This clone showed up just a few times. This sequence joins TRBV20-1 and TRBJ2-5; no clear D gene. Germline loops: CDR1 DFQATT, CDR2 SNEGSKA (reference sequence). This CDR3 has 11 residues. Trimming took off 7 bases at V and 2 bases at J, with 8 bases between the two ends. The CDR3 protein is CSVAVQETQYF. As DNA, the CDR3 is TGCAGTGTTGCGGTACAAGAGACCCAGTACTTC.

The chain employs TRBV7-6 and TRBJ2-1, with 13 bases aligning to TRBD2. The germline V gene encodes CDR1 SGHVS and CDR2 FNYEAQ. There are 16 residues in the CDR3. The ends lost 6 bases at V and 2 bases at J; junction bases unmatched: 4. CDR3 nucleotides: TGTGCCAGCAGTATCGGACTAGCGGGGGCCTACAATGAGCAGTTCTTC. It codes for CASSIGLAGAYNEQFF. Looking up the rest from reference TRBV7-6 and TRBJ2-1 gives the full variable domain: GAGVSQSPRYKVTKRGQDVALRCDPISGHVSLYWYRQALGQGPEFLTYFNYEAQQDKSGLPNDRFSAERPEGSISTLTIQRTEQRDSAMYRCASSIGLAGAYNEQFFGPGTRLTVL.

The V call is TRBV19, the J call TRBJ1-6; D ambiguous. This CDR3 comprises 14 residues. V lost 5 bases to trimming and J lost 12 bases, with 17 bases between them. Germline CDR1 is LNHDA and CDR2 is SQIVND (reference sequence). CDR3 bases: TGTGCCAGTAGTGGCCAGCGGACGGCCCAACCCCTCCACTTT. The encoded protein is CASSGQRTAQPLHF.

This clone has only a few counts. The rearrangement links TRBV5-6 to TRBJ2-7, with 9 positions matching TRBD2. The germline V gene encodes CDR1 SGHDT and CDR2 YYEEEE. The CDR3 has 12 amino acids. V was clipped by 2 bases and J by 13 bases; unmatched bases: 7. CDR3 residues: CASSFLAGEGYF. In DNA, the CDR3 is TGTGCCAGCAGCTTCTTAGCGGGAGAGGGTTACTTC.

This clone has only one observation. The chain combines TRBV7-2 with TRBJ2-7, with a possible D match to TRBD1 (5 bases). Germline V gene data show CDR1 as SGHTA and CDR2 as FQGNSA. Trimming shortened V by 0 bases and J by 6 bases, and 9 bases separated the two germline ends. The CDR3 has 13 amino acids. CDR3 nucleotide sequence: TGTGCCAGCAGCTTAGCGGGGCCCCTCGAGCAGTACTTC. Protein: CASSLAGPLEQYF.

The chain combines TRBV27 with TRBJ2-1; 8 nucleotides match TRBD2. Germline assignment: CDR1 MNHEY and CDR2 SMNVEV (reference sequence). The V and J ends lost 0 bases and 0 bases, in that order; junction bases with no gene match: 1. CDR3 size: 16 residues. CDR3 residues: CASSLSSGSSYNEQFF. As DNA, the CDR3 is TGTGCCAGCAGTTTATCAAGCGGGAGCTCCTACAATGAGCAGTTCTTC.

This clone was counted a few times. The chain combines TRBV30 with TRBJ1-5; D is perhaps TRBD1 (6 bases). This CDR3 is built from 13 residues. Germline CDR1 is GTSNPN and CDR2 is SVGIG (reference sequence). The germline V and J ends were trimmed by 4 bases and 4 bases, with 11 bases remaining between them. The CDR3 loop reads CAWTPRGNQPQHF. CDR3 nucleotides: TGTGCCTGGACCCCCAGGGGAAATCAGCCCCAGCATTTT.

A single count supports this clone. The CDR3 DNA sequence: TGTGCCAGCAGCTTAGGTTTCGGGGGGCGGAGCCAACCCGGGGCCAACGTCCTGACTTTC. It specifies CASSLGFGGRSQPGANVLTF. This chain joins TRBV7-8 and TRBJ2-6; D is perhaps TRBD2 (7 bases). The CDR3 length is 20 residues. V was trimmed by 1 base and J by 4 bases, leaving 23 bases between them. CDR1 and CDR2 (germline): SGHVS, FQNEAQ.

The V gene is TRBV7-9, the J gene TRBJ2-5; 11 nucleotides line up with TRBD2. Germline CDR1 and CDR2: SEHNR and FQNEAQ (reference sequence). The CDR3 length is 15 residues. V dropped 4 bases and J dropped 2; count of bases not matched to a gene: 3. This chain's CDR3 is CASSSTSGIQETQYF. The CDR3 nucleotides read TGTGCCAGCAGCTCGACTAGCGGGATACAAGAGACCCAGTACTTC.

The V gene is TRBV19, the J gene TRBJ2-7, with TRBD2 identical over 13 bases. Germline CDR1 reads LNHDA; CDR2 reads SQIVND (reference sequence). V lost 4 bases to trimming and J lost 3 bases; unmatched junction nucleotides: 9. This CDR3 has 17 residues. CDR3 residues: CASSTQIGLAGVYEQYF. CDR3 DNA sequence: TGTGCCAGTAGTACCCAAATAGGACTAGCGGGAGTCTACGAGCAGTACTTC.

The gene calls are TRBV2 and TRBJ1-2, with TRBD1 matching 8 bases. The CDR3 has 15 amino acids. Germline trimming cut 4 bases from V and 0 bases from J; bases unmatched to any gene: 4. CDR1 is SNHLY, CDR2 FYNNEI, per germline. CDR3 DNA sequence: TGTGCCAGCAGTGCACAGGGGGGAGCTAACTATGGCTACACCTTC. This sequence encodes CASSAQGGANYGYTF.

The chain carries TRBV6-4 and TRBJ2-1; D is uncertain. In germline, CDR1 is MRHNA, CDR2 SNTAGT. Trimming left V 4 bases short and J 9 bases short, with 19 bases between. CDR3 length: 15 residues. The CDR3 bases are TGTGCCAGCAGTGTGATGGCCACCCCTGGCGGTGAGCAGTTCTTC. This sequence encodes CASSVMATPGGEQFF.

As DNA, the CDR3 is TGTGCTAGTGGTTCGGGACTTTCAAATGAGCAGTTCTTC. Its translation: CASGSGLSNEQFF. The chain employs TRBV12-5 and TRBJ2-1; tentative D call: TRBD2 (6 bases). CDR3 length: 13 residues. The V gene's germline CDR1 is LGHNT and CDR2 FRNRAP. Trimming stripped 4 bases from V and 7 bases from J, with 11 bases between.

There are a few counts of this clone. The genes are TRBV27 and TRBJ2-7, with D maybe TRBD1 (5 bases). Germline V gene sequence: CDR1 MNHEY, CDR2 SMNVEV (reference sequence). CDR3 length: 14 residues. Trimming shortened V by 5 bases and J by 6 bases, and 17 bases separated the two germline ends. CDR3 loop: CASSLTGGRIEQYF. In DNA form, the CDR3 reads TGTGCCAGCAGTCTTACAGGTGGTAGGATCGAGCAGTACTTC.

This clone was seen a handful of times. The CDR3 coding sequence is TGTGCCACCAGCACGGGAAACTACAATGAGCAGTTCTTC. Encoded protein: CATSTGNYNEQFF. The rearrangement uses TRBV15 and TRBJ2-1, with D possibly matching TRBD2 (5 bases). V lost 4 bases and J lost 3, with 7 bases in between. The V gene's germline CDR1 is LNHNV and CDR2 YYDKDF (reference sequence). The CDR3 runs 13 residues.

The rearrangement uses TRBV10-3 and TRBJ1-1; 7 bases match TRBD1. Germline CDR1 reads ENHRY; CDR2 reads SYGVKD. J was trimmed by 5 bases and V by 7 bases; bases with no gene match: 4. This CDR3 comprises 12 residues. The CDR3, as DNA: TGTGCCATCAAGGGGGCCGGGACTGAAGCTTTCTTT. Translation gives CAIKGAGTEAFF.

This chain uses TRBV5-1 with TRBJ2-2, with TRBD2 matching 9 bases. V dropped 3 bases and J dropped 3; count of bases not matched to a gene: 6. Per the germline V gene, CDR1 is SGHRS and CDR2 is YFSETQ. This CDR3 has 16 amino acids. DNA for the CDR3: TGCGCCAGCAGCTGGCTAGCGGGACGCGACACCGGGGAGCTGTTTTTT. Encoded protein: CASSWLAGRDTGELFF. Full variable domain (missing parts from reference TRBV5-1 and TRBJ2-2): KAGVTQTPRYLIKTRGQQVTLSCSPISGHRSVSWYQQTPGQGLQFLFEYFSETQRNKGNFPGRFSGRQFSNSRSEMNVSTLELGDSALYLCASSWLAGRDTGELFFGEGSRLTVL.